This T cell receptor beta chain was sequenced during a study of PD-L1 blockade in urothelial cancer. On the study more broadly: Bladder-origin urothelial cancer in males covered twenty-five of 29 patients. Median T cell yield per blood sample was over 140,000 cells. Study conclusions and caveats: Durable benefit was linked to greater 3-week expansion of tumor-associated blood clones.

The sample's time point: pretreatment peripheral blood. Measured with immunoSEQ multiplex PCR; TCRdb has only the in-frame clones, and not every one. The sample includes 95,000 to 100,000 clones, about nine tenths of them seen just once. Concerning this clone: Its antigen remains unidentified.

CDR3 length equals 18 residues. In germline, CDR1 is MDHEN, CDR2 SYDVKM. J lost 9 bases, V lost 5 bases, and 21 bases had no gene match. This TCR came from a man between 60 and 70 years old with urothelial cancer. The gene calls are TRBV28 and TRBJ2-4, with 8 bases that match TRBD2. Sequencing was performed on PBMCs, taken around atezolizumab (anti-PD-L1) treatment. The CDR3 loop is CASSPGLAGTNGLGIQYF. The CDR3 coding sequence is TGTGCCAGCAGTCCCGGGTTAGCGGGGACCAACGGTCTTGGCATTCAGTACTTC.